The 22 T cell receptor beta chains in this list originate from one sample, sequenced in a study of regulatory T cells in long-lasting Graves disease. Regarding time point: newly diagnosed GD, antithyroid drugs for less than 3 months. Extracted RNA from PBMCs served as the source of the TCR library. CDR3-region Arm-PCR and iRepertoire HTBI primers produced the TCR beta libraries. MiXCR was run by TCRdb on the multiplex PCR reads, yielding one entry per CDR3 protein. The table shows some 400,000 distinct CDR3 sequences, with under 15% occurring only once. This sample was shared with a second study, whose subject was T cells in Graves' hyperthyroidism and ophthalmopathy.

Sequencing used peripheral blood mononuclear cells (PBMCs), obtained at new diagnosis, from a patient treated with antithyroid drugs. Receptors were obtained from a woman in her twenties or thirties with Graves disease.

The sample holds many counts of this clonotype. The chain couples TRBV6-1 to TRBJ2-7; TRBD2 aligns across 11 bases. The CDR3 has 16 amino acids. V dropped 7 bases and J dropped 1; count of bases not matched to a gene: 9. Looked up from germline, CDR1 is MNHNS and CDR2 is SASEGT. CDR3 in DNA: TGTGCCAGCACCTCCTCCTCTAGCGGGAGGTCCTACGAGCAGTACTTC. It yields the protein CASTSSSSGRSYEQYF.

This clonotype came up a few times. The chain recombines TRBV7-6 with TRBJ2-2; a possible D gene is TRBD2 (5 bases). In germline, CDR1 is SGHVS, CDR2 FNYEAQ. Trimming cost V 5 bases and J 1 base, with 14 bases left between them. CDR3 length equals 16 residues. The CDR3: CASSTATIQNTGELFF. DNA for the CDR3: TGTGCCAGCAGCACCGCGACTATCCAGAACACCGGGGAGCTGTTTTTT.

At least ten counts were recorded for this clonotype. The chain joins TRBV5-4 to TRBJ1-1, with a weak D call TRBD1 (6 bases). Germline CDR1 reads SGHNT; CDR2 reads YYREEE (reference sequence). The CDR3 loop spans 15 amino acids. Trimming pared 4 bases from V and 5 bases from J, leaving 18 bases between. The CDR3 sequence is CASSPGGGGSTEAFF. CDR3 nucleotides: TGTGCCAGCAGCCCGGGTGGGGGGGGCAGTACTGAAGCTTTCTTT.

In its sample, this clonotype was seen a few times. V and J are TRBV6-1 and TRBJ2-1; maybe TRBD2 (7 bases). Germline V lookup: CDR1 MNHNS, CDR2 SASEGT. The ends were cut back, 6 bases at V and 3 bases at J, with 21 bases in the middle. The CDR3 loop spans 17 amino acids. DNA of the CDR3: TGTGCCAGCAGATCTCCTAGGCGGGGGACAAACTACAATGAGCAGTTCTTC. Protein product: CASRSPRRGTNYNEQFF.

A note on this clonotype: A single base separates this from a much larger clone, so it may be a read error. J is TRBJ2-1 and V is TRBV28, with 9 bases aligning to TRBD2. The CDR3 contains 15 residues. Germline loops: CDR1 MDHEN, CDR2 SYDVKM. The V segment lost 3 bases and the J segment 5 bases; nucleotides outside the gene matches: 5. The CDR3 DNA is TGTGCCAGCAGTTTTGTGAGACTAGCGGACAATGAGCAGTTCTTC. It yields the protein CASSFVRLADNEQFF.

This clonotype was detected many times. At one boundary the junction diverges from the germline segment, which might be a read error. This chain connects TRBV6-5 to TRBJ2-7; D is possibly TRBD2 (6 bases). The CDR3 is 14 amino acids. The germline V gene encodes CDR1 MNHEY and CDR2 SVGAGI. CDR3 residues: CASSYCRGSCEQYF. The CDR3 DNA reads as TGTGCCAGCAGTTACTGTCGGGGGTCCTGCGAGCAGTACTTC.

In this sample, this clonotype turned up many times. CDR3 in DNA: TGTGCCAGCAGCTTAATACTAGGTAATGAGCAGTTCTTC. Translating it yields CASSLILGNEQFF. The V call is TRBV7-3, the J call TRBJ2-1, with TRBD2 as a possible D gene (5 bases). CDR1 and CDR2 (germline): SGHTA, FQGTGA. This CDR3 is 13 amino acids long. The V gene lost 1 base and the J gene lost 7 bases, with 8 bases spanning the gap.

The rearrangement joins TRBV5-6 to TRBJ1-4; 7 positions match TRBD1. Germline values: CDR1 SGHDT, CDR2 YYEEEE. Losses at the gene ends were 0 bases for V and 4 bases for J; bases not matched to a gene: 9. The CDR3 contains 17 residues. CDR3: CASSLGGQPLINEKLFF. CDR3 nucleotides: TGTGCCAGCAGCTTGGGGGGACAGCCGCTAATTAATGAAAAACTGTTTTTT. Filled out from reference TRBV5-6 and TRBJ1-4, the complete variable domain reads DAGVTQSPTHLIKTRGQQVTLRCSPKSGHDTVSWYQQALGQGPQFIFQYYEEEERQRGNFPDRFSGHQFPNYSSELNVNALLLGDSALYLCASSLGGQPLINEKLFFGSGTQLSVL.

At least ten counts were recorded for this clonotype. CDR3 in amino acids: CATALDSQQETQYF. CDR3 DNA sequence: TGTGCCACCGCGCTGGACTCGCAACAAGAGACCCAGTACTTC. This rearrangement joins TRBV24-1 to TRBJ2-5; D might be TRBD2 (5 bases). CDR1 KGHDR and CDR2 SFDVKD come from the germline V gene. The length of the CDR3 is 14 residues. Trimming removed 9 bases from V and 2 bases from J, with 15 bases in between.

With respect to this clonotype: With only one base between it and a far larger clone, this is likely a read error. The CDR3 here is CASREDGDYGYAF. For the CDR3, the DNA is TGTGCCAGCAGGGAGGACGGAGACTATGGCTACGCCTTC. The chain combines TRBV11-2 with TRBJ1-2; D call uncertain. Germline V gene sequence: CDR1 SGHAT, CDR2 FQNNGV. The CDR3 extends over 13 amino acids.

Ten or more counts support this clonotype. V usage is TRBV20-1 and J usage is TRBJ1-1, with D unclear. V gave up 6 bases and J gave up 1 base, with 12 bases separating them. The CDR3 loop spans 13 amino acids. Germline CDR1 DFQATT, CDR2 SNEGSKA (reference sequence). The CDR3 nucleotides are TGCAGTGCCCCCTATTGGGAGAACACTGAAGCTTTCTTT. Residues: CSAPYWENTEAFF.

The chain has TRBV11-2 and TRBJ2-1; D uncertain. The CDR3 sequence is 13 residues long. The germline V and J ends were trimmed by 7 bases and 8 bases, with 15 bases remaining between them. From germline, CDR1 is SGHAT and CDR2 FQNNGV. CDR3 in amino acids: CASTASRWDEQFF. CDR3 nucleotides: TGTGCCAGCACCGCGTCTAGATGGGATGAGCAGTTCTTC.

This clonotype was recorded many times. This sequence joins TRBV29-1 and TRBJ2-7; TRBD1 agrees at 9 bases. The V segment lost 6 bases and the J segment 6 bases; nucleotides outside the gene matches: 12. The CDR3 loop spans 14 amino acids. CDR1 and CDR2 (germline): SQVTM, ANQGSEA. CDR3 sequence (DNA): TGCAGCGTGGCCCCGGGACAGGGAGTCGGCGAGCAGTACTTC. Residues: CSVAPGQGVGEQYF.

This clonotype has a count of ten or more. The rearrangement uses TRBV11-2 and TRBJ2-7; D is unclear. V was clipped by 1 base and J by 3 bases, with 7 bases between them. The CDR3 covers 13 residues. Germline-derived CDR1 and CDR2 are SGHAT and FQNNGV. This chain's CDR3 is CASSLGLIYEQYF. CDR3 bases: TGTGCCAGCAGCTTAGGCCTGATCTACGAGCAGTACTTC. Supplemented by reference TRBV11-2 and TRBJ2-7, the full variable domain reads EAGVAQSPRYKIIEKRQSVAFWCNPISGHATLYWYQQILGQGPKLLIQFQNNGVVDDSQLPKDRFSAERLKGVDSTLKIQPAKLEDSAVYLCASSLGLIYEQYFGPGTRLTVT.

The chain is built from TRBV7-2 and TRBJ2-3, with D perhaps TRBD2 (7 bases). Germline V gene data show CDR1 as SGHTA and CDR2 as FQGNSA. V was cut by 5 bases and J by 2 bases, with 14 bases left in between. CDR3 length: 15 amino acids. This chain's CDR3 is CASSGGGGNTDTQYF. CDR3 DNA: TGTGCCAGCAGCGGGGGCGGGGGCAACACAGATACGCAGTATTTT.

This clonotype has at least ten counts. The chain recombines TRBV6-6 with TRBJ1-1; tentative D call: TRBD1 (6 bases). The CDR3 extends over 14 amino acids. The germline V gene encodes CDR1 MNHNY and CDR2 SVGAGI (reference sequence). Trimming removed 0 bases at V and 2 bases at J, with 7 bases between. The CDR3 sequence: CASSYSDRNTEAFF. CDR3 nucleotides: TGTGCCAGCAGTTACTCGGACAGAAACACTGAAGCTTTCTTT.

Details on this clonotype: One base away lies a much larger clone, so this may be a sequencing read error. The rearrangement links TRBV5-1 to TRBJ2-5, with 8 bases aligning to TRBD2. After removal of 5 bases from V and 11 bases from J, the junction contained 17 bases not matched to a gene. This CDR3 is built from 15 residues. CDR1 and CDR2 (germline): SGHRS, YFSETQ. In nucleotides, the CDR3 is TGCGCCAGCAGGAGTAGCGGGATACCGTATGATGAGCAGTACTTC. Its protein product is CASRSSGIPYDEQYF.

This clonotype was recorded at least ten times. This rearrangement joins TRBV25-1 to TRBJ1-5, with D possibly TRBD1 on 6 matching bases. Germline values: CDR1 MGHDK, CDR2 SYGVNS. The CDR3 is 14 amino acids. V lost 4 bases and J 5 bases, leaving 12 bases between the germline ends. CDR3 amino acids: CASSGGAGDQPQHF. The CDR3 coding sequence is TGTGCCAGCAGTGGGGGGGCAGGGGATCAGCCCCAGCATTTT.

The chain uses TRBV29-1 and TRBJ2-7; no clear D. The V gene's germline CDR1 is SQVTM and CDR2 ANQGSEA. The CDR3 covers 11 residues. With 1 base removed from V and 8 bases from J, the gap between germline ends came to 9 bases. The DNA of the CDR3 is TGCAGCGTTGAAGTTGTATACCAGCAGTACTTC. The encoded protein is CSVEVVYQQYF.

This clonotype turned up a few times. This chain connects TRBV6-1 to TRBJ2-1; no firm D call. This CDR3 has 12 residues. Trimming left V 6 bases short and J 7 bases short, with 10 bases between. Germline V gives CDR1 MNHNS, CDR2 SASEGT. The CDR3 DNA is TGTGCCAGCAGAACAACTTCTAATGAGCAGTTCTTC. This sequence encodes CASRTTSNEQFF.

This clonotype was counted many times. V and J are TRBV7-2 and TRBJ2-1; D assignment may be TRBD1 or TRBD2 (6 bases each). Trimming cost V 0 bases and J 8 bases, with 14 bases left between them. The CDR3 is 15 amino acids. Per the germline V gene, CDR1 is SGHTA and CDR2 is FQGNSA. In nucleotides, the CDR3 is TGTGCCAGCAGCTTAGCCGGGACTTGGGGGCATGAGCAGTTCTTC. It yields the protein CASSLAGTWGHEQFF.

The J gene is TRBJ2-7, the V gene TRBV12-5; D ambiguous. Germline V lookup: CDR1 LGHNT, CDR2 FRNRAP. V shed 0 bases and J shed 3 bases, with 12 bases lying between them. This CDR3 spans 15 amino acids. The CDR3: CASGLVPSMGYEQYF. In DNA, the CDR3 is TGTGCTAGTGGTTTGGTGCCTAGTATGGGCTACGAGCAGTACTTC.